A single T cell receptor (beta chain) is shown here with its context. Method: immunoSEQ multiplex PCR; TCRdb's copy keeps in-frame clones and lacks some. Altogether tens of thousands of clones are present, roughly 91% being singletons, with the ten largest covering around 0.7%. The data stem from a study of T cell changes during pregnancy in multiple sclerosis. The source of this sequence is a female donor in good health, enrolled as a control in a pregnancy study. Here the sequenced sample was peripheral blood, taken in the third trimester of pregnancy.

CDR3 in amino acids: CASSFSADTQYF. The CDR3 bases are TGTGCCAGCAGTTTCTCCGCAGATACGCAGTATTTT. The chain has TRBV28 and TRBJ2-3; D uncertain. Germline lookup yields CDR1 MDHEN and CDR2 SYDVKM. The CDR3 covers 12 residues. Trimming took off 3 bases at V and 4 bases at J, with 5 bases between the two ends.